The sequence of this T cell receptor (beta chain) was determined in a study of T cell responses to AZD1222 COVID-19 vaccine (dated by TCRdb to the early 2020s). With respect to the entire study: AZD1222 recipients given second doses at about 4 weeks or at about 12 weeks were pooled, since spike-specific TCR depth and breadth were not found to differ between the two schedules. Trial participants were enrolled by age into subgroups of 18-55, 56-69 and 70-plus years, and around 150, 29 and 61 TCR-sequenced participants, respectively, were included in these subgroups. TCR sequencing covered fewer than 250 trial participants: 200 to 220 given two doses of AZD1222 and 26 given two doses of MenACWY control vaccine. The full study reports these points: Participants were mostly white British, with more females than males. The authors suggested clonal diversity may have been underestimated. Nearly half of unique spike-specific TCRs reportedly recognized epitopes outside regions mutated in the B.1.351 and B.1.1.7 variants. In the small 56-69-year group, the increase in depth fell short of significance, most likely because of low power. Because no day 14 peak-response samples were available, the repertoires could be characterized only after the peak T cell response. The whole spike protein was spanned by vaccine-associated CD4 TCRs, and dominant responses were seen in regions 160-218 and 743-854. Spike-specific TCR breadth and depth rose significantly after two AZD1222 doses compared with day 0 and with MenACWY recipients. Conclusions about previously exposed vaccinees were limited because only a handful of AZD1222 recipients were SARS-CoV-2 seropositive at baseline.

The CDR3 regions of human TCRbeta chains were analyzed by immunosequencing. The source study handled its data this way. Repertoire TCRs were checked for matches against a reference library of SARS-CoV-2-specific TCRs that had been generated using the MIRA antigen-specificity platform. Breadth was defined as the fraction of unique TCRs that were SARS-CoV-2-associated, and depth was defined as the fraction of total T cells that were SARS-CoV-2-associated. Using the MIRA data, each spike-specific TCR was assigned both to the spike region to which the TCR was reactive and to a CD4 or CD8 class. Log10-transformed breadth and depth values were compared by one-way ANOVA with Sidak's multiple comparisons tests. TCRdb carries this immuneACCESS record with in-frame sequences only. Its versions omit some clonotypes, under half of them owing to an unresolved V gene in the studies checked, with the rest unexplained. For V, J and clone size, that table is used; D and trimming come from the DNA. This sample comprises about 80,000 clones, around 90% of them detected only once. The ten largest make up roughly a quarter of the sample.

Based on the germline V gene, the CDR1 and CDR2 sequences are SGDLS and YYNGEE. Spanning cysteine to phenylalanine, the CDR3 consists of 15 amino acids. Left in the record is the CDR3 DNA by itself, 45 bases read in frame from the first base. Ends trimmed: V by 4 bases, J by 8 bases; bases unmatched to a gene: 10. Turning to this clone: Its cognate antigen has yet to be identified. It has no much larger one-base neighbor in the sample; base qualities were not kept.

The intended sense of this specimen's time point label: baseline before first vaccination. Vaccinee samples came from UK trials COV001 and COV002, including a single-blind randomized controlled phase 2/3 trial of AZD1222 (ChAdOx1 nCoV-19) in healthy adults. For TCRbeta chain sequencing, PBMC samples were collected from trial participants at day 0 and at day 28 after the second dose. This receptor chain uses TRBV9 and TRBJ2-3, with 10 central nucleotides matching TRBD2. Sample: peripheral blood, taken on day 0 of AZD1222 vaccination. The receptor's source is an adult in good health. The bases are TGTGCCAGCAGCTTTGGACTAGCGGACCAGATTACGCAGTATTTT. This sequence encodes CASSFGLADQITQYF.